These T cell receptor beta chains were read from a single sample in a study of blood T cell repertoires in COVID-19. Method: immunoSEQ multiplex PCR; TCRdb's copy keeps in-frame clones and lacks some. The sample holds 250,000 to 300,000 clones; 75% to 90% are singletons and the top ten take roughly 5.9%. Sequenced material: peripheral blood. These receptor sequences come from a woman aged 45-65 years with COVID-19, enrolled during active disease. The CDR3 runs from the conserved cysteine through the conserved F or W. A D gene is named only where the DNA matches it firmly. Rows give clone size only sometimes, using once, few, many, or a class for an expanded clone.

v_call	d_call	j_call	clone_size	cdr3_aa	cdr3_nt
TRBV11-2	TRBD2	TRBJ2-5	NA	CASSFTSGVGGTQYF	TGTGCCAGCAGCTTTACTAGCGGGGTCGGGGGGACCCAGTACTTC
TRBV7-9	NA	TRBJ1-4	NA	CAKGDGANEKLFF	TGTGCTAAGGGGGACGGAGCTAATGAAAAACTGTTTTTT
TRBV3-1/TRBV3-2	TRBD1	TRBJ1-1	NA	CASSQIGGSTEAFF	TGTGCCAGCAGCCAAATAGGGGGCAGCACTGAAGCTTTCTTT
TRBV30	NA	TRBJ2-7	NA	CAWSTSGYREQYF	TGTGCCTGGAGTACGTCGGGGTATCGCGAGCAGTACTTC
TRBV18	NA	TRBJ2-1	NA	CASSLFAEQGNEQFF	TGTGCCAGCTCACTGTTTGCGGAACAGGGAAATGAGCAGTTCTTC
TRBV7-7	TRBD2	TRBJ2-1	once	CASSQGLAGGNEQFF	TGTGCTAGCAGCCAGGGACTAGCGGGAGGCAATGAGCAGTTCTTC
TRBV29-1	TRBD2	TRBJ2-1	NA	CSVVREYNEQFF	TGCAGCGTTGTGCGGGAGTACAATGAGCAGTTCTTC
TRBV7-8	NA	TRBJ1-2	NA	CASSLSQAHGYTF	TGTGCCAGCAGCTTATCACAGGCGCATGGCTACACCTTC
TRBV9	TRBD2	TRBJ2-2	NA	CASSTGWGGDTGELFF	TGTGCCAGCAGCACCGGTTGGGGAGGGGACACCGGGGAGCTGTTTTTT
TRBV19	NA	TRBJ1-5	few	CASSADRYSNQPQHF	TGTGCCAGTAGTGCAGACAGATATAGCAATCAGCCCCAGCATTTT
TRBV9	NA	TRBJ2-5	NA	CASSVGSRGETQYF	TGTGCCAGCAGCGTAGGGTCTAGGGGGGAGACCCAGTACTTC
TRBV2	NA	TRBJ1-1	NA	CASSVSMVTEAFF	TGTGCCAGCAGTGTTTCTATGGTGACTGAAGCTTTCTTT
TRBV11-3	TRBD2	TRBJ2-7	NA	CASSFGGGYEQYF	TGTGCCAGCAGCTTCGGGGGAGGGTACGAGCAGTACTTC